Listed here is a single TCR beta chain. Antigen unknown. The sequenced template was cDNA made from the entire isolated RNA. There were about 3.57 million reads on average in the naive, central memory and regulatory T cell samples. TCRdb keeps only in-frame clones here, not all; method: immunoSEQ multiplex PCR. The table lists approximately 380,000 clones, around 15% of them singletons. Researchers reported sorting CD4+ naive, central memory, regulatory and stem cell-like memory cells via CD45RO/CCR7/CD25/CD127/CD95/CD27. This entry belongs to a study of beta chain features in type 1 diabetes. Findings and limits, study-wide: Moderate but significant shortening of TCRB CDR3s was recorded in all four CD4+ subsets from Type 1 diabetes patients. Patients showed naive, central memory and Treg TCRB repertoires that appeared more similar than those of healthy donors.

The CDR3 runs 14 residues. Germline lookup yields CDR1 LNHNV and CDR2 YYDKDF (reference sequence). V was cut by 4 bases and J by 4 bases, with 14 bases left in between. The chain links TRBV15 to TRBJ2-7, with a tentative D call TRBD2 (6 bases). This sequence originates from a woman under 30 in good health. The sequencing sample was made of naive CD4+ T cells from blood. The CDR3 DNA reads TGTGCCACCAGCAATGGGGGACTTTCTTACGAGCAGTACTTC. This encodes CATSNGGLSYEQYF.